The 29 T cell receptor beta chains below come from one sample, sequenced in a study of blood T cell repertoires in COVID-19. Method: immunoSEQ multiplex PCR; TCRdb's copy keeps in-frame clones and lacks some. The table has 150,000 to 200,000 clones, more than 80% seen once. Sequencing input: PBMCs or T cells enriched from blood (not recorded which). The source is a man aged 40-49 years who had recovered from COVID-19.

The chain recombines TRBV7-9 with TRBJ2-3, with a possible D match to TRBD1 (6 bases). Germline V gives CDR1 SEHNR, CDR2 FQNEAQ (reference sequence). The CDR3 has 11 amino acids. The germline V and J ends were trimmed by 4 bases and 11 bases, with 10 bases remaining between them. CDR3 sequence (DNA): TGTGCCAGCAGCTCCGGACAGCAGCAGTATTTT. This translates into CASSSGQQQYF.

CDR3 DNA sequence: TGTGCCAGTACCTTCGACACTGGGAGGTTTGAAGCTTTCTTT. Its protein is CASTFDTGRFEAFF. This chain uses TRBV19 with TRBJ1-1, with D hard to call. Germline V gene lookup returns CDR1 LNHDA and CDR2 SQIVND (reference sequence). V gave up 7 bases and J gave up 7 bases, with 19 bases separating them. CDR3 length: 14 residues.

The chain combines TRBV6-5 with TRBJ1-1, with TRBD1 identical over 8 bases. J was trimmed by 5 bases and V by 4 bases; bases with no gene match: 6. Germline V lookup: CDR1 MNHEY, CDR2 SVGAGI. The CDR3 contains 14 residues. The CDR3 sequence: CASSSLDRETEAFF. DNA of the CDR3: TGTGCCAGCAGTTCGTTGGACAGGGAAACTGAAGCTTTCTTT.

The chain recombines TRBV14 with TRBJ1-1; D not resolved. Trimming stripped 5 bases from V and 7 bases from J, with 8 bases between. There are 11 residues in the CDR3. In germline, CDR1 is SGHDN, CDR2 FVKESK. CDR3 DNA: TGTGCCAGCAGCTACAGTAATGAAGCTTTCTTT. Protein: CASSYSNEAFF.

Only a few counts were recorded for this clone. V is TRBV7-3 and J is TRBJ1-6; D unclear. V dropped 5 bases and J dropped 7 bases, with 9 bases sitting between them. This CDR3 has 13 amino acids. CDR1 is SGHTA and CDR2 is FQGTGA in the germline V gene. The CDR3 DNA is TGTGCCAGCAGCGCCGGGTGGAATTCACCCCTCCACTTT. Its protein is CASSAGWNSPLHF.

The chain couples TRBV9 to TRBJ2-7, with TRBD1 matching over 8 bases. The CDR3 totals 18 residues. Germline lookup yields CDR1 SGDLS and CDR2 YYNGEE. Unmatched junction bases numbered 15, after V lost 3 bases and J lost 1 base. The DNA of the CDR3 is TGTGCCAGCAGCGGAGGGTCCGAGACAGGGGACCTTTCCTACGAGCAGTACTTC. Residues: CASSGGSETGDLSYEQYF.

The J gene is TRBJ1-1, the V gene TRBV29-1; D might be TRBD1 (5 bases). The V end lost 3 bases, the J end lost 1 base, and 15 bases lay between the germline ends. The germline CDR1 and CDR2 sequences are SQVTM and ANQGSEA. CDR3 length: 15 amino acids. The CDR3 sequence: CSVDPFGGKNTEAFF. The DNA of the CDR3 is TGCAGCGTTGATCCCTTTGGGGGGAAGAACACTGAAGCTTTCTTT.

This clone was observed a handful of times. J is TRBJ1-4 and V is TRBV6-5; D possibly corresponds to TRBD1 (6 bases). V was clipped by 4 bases and J by 4 bases, with 10 bases between them. This CDR3 comprises 14 residues. Germline lookup yields CDR1 MNHEY and CDR2 SVGAGI. The CDR3 nucleotides are TGTGCCAGCAGTTCTGGACAGATTAATGAAAAACTGTTTTTT. Encoded protein: CASSSGQINEKLFF.

This clone was seen a handful of times. The CDR3, as DNA: TGTGCCAGCAGCTTCGTCCGGCGCACAGGGCCCTCCTATGGCTACACCTTC. Protein product: CASSFVRRTGPSYGYTF. J is TRBJ1-2 and V is TRBV7-9; perhaps TRBD1 as D (6 bases). Germline values: CDR1 SEHNR, CDR2 FQNEAQ (reference sequence). V shed 3 bases and J shed 4 bases, with 21 bases lying between them. The CDR3 runs 17 residues.

The chain recombines TRBV28 with TRBJ1-1; D is unclear. V gave up 9 bases and J gave up 11 bases, with 16 bases separating them. Looked up from germline, CDR1 is MDHEN and CDR2 is SYDVKM. The CDR3 sequence is 11 residues long. Here the CDR3 reads CASSERELAFF. In DNA form, the CDR3 reads TGTGCCAGTTCGGAAAGGGAGCTGGCTTTCTTT.

The J gene is TRBJ1-1, the V gene TRBV19; D not certain. V lost 11 bases, J lost 0 bases, and 19 bases lay in between. CDR3 length: 15 residues. Germline assignment: CDR1 LNHDA and CDR2 SQIVND (reference sequence). The CDR3 DNA sequence: TGTGCCGGGAGGAAGGACGGATCCATGAACACTGAAGCTTTCTTT. It encodes CAGRKDGSMNTEAFF.

This clone was picked up a small number of times. The rearrangement joins TRBV7-3 to TRBJ2-3, with 9 nucleotides matching TRBD2. J was trimmed by 4 bases and V by 4 bases; bases with no gene match: 9. CDR3 length: 16 amino acids. In germline, CDR1 is SGHTA, CDR2 FQGTGA. The CDR3 DNA reads as TGTGCCAGCAGCTCCATTAGCGGGAGAGCCGCAGATACGCAGTATTTT. The encoded protein is CASSSISGRAADTQYF.

The CDR3 spells CASSMAGGGQPQHF. CDR3 DNA: TGTGCCAGTAGTATGGCAGGGGGCGGTCAGCCCCAGCATTTT. The rearrangement links TRBV19 to TRBJ1-5; 8 nucleotides agree with TRBD1. The CDR3 has 14 residues. V lost 3 bases and J lost 6; bases outside the gene matches: 4. The germline V gene encodes CDR1 LNHDA and CDR2 SQIVND (reference sequence).

The genes are TRBV2 and TRBJ2-1; TRBD2 agrees at 11 bases. V lost 7 bases to trimming and J lost 5 bases; unmatched junction nucleotides: 7. CDR1 and CDR2 from the germline V gene are SNHLY and FYNNEI. The length of the CDR3 is 15 residues. CDR3 DNA: TGTGCCAGCACCGTTAGCGGGGGGGAAAACAATGAGCAGTTCTTC. It yields the protein CASTVSGGENNEQFF. Supplemented by reference TRBV2 and TRBJ2-1, the full variable domain reads EPEVTQTPSHQVTQMGQEVILRCVPISNHLYFYWYRQILGQKVEFLVSFYNNEISEKSEIFDDQFSVERPDGSNFTLKIRSTKLEDSAMYFCASTVSGGENNEQFFGPGTRLTVL.

This sequence joins TRBV25-1 and TRBJ2-5, with D possibly TRBD1 on 5 matching bases. This CDR3 spans 14 amino acids. The germline V gene has CDR1 MGHDK and CDR2 SYGVNS. Deletions cut 2 bases from V and 3 bases from J, with 10 bases between. CDR3 in DNA: TGTGCCAGCAGTGAACAGGGTACTGAAGAGACCCAGTACTTC. Its protein product is CASSEQGTEETQYF. Complete variable domain (other parts from reference TRBV25-1 and TRBJ2-5): EADIYQTPRYLVIGTGKKITLECSQTMGHDKMYWYQQDPGMELHLIHYSYGVNSTEKGDLSSESTVSRIRTEHFPLTLESARPSHTSQYLCASSEQGTEETQYFGPGTRLLVL.

The V gene is TRBV19, the J gene TRBJ1-3, with no clear D. The V and J ends lost 7 bases and 4 bases respectively, with 8 bases between them. Germline V gene sequence: CDR1 LNHDA, CDR2 SQIVND (reference sequence). The CDR3 contains 12 residues. The CDR3 bases are TGTGCCAGTATTTATGTGGGAAACACCATATATTTT. Translated, it gives CASIYVGNTIYF.

The chain uses TRBV28 and TRBJ1-5, with 9 nucleotides matching TRBD1. Germline CDR1 MDHEN, CDR2 SYDVKM. The CDR3 sequence is 15 residues long. V lost 6 bases, J lost 6 bases, and 9 bases stayed unmatched. The CDR3 region has the DNA TGTGCCAGCAGGTTACAGGGGGCGTCTGGTCAGCCCCAGCATTTT. Translation: CASRLQGASGQPQHF. Variable domain in full (rest from reference TRBV28 and TRBJ1-5): DVKVTQSSRYLVKRTGEKVFLECVQDMDHENMFWYRQDPGLGLRLIYFSYDVKMKEKGDIPEGYSVSREKKERFSLILESASTNQTSMYLCASRLQGASGQPQHFGDGTRLSIL.

The rearrangement links TRBV30 to TRBJ2-5; a possible D gene is TRBD2 (5 bases). This CDR3 spans 13 amino acids. CDR1 is GTSNPN, CDR2 SVGIG, per germline (reference sequence). The V and J ends lost 0 bases and 4 bases respectively, with 9 bases between them. The CDR3 reads CAWSVNRGETQYF. CDR3 DNA sequence: TGTGCCTGGAGTGTAAATCGGGGAGAGACCCAGTACTTC. The complete variable domain, with remaining parts taken from reference TRBV30 and TRBJ2-5, reads SQTIHQWPATLVQPVGSPLSLECTVEGTSNPNLYWYRQAAGRGLQLLFYSVGIGQISSEVPQNLSASRPQDRQFILSSKKLLLSDSGFYLCAWSVNRGETQYFGPGTRLLVL.

This chain joins TRBV6-5 and TRBJ1-2, with 7 nucleotides matching TRBD1. Germline V lookup: CDR1 MNHEY, CDR2 SVGAGI. V gave up 1 base and J gave up 2 bases; unmatched junction bases: 1. The CDR3 sequence is 14 residues long. CDR3 DNA: TGTGCCAGCAGTTACTTGGGACAGAACTATGGCTACACCTTC. It codes for CASSYLGQNYGYTF.

This chain uses TRBV27 with TRBJ1-5; 9 positions match TRBD1. The CDR3 totals 13 residues. Germline CDR1 is MNHEY and CDR2 is SMNVEV (reference sequence). J was trimmed by 13 bases and V by 1 base; bases with no gene match: 5. The CDR3 DNA follows: TGTGCCAGCAGTTTATTCCGGGACAGGGAGCAGCATTTT. Amino acids: CASSLFRDREQHF.

CDR3 DNA: TGTGCCTCTACCCCGACAGGGAACAAAAACATTCAGTACTTC. This encodes CASTPTGNKNIQYF. V is TRBV30 and J is TRBJ2-4; 7 nucleotides agree with TRBD1. J was trimmed by 3 bases and V by 7 bases; bases with no gene match: 9. The germline CDR1 and CDR2 sequences are GTSNPN and SVGIG (reference sequence). This CDR3 is built from 14 residues. The entire variable domain, with the rest obtained from reference TRBV30 and TRBJ2-4, is as follows: SQTIHQWPATLVQPVGSPLSLECTVEGTSNPNLYWYRQAAGRGLQLLFYSVGIGQISSEVPQNLSASRPQDRQFILSSKKLLLSDSGFYLCASTPTGNKNIQYFGAGTRLSVL.

The gene calls are TRBV29-1 and TRBJ2-5; 7 bases agree with TRBD2. V shed 4 bases and J 3 bases; nucleotides not matched to a gene: 2. The germline V gene encodes CDR1 SQVTM and CDR2 ANQGSEA. The CDR3 is 12 residues long. CDR3: CSVAGGEETQYF. The CDR3, as DNA: TGCAGCGTTGCTGGGGGGGAAGAGACCCAGTACTTC. Full variable domain (outside the CDR3, taken from reference TRBV29-1 and TRBJ2-5): SAVISQKPSRDICQRGTSLTIQCQVDSQVTMMFWYRQQPGQSLTLIATANQGSEATYESGFVIDKFPISRPNLTFSTLTVSNMSPEDSSIYLCSVAGGEETQYFGPGTRLLVL.

CDR3 bases: TGCGCCACCGGTAGTGGAGGGAACACCGGGGAGCTGTTTTTT. Protein sequence: CATGSGGNTGELFF. The rearrangement links TRBV5-1 to TRBJ2-2; D is perhaps TRBD2 (5 bases). Per the germline V gene, CDR1 is SGHRS and CDR2 is YFSETQ. The CDR3 covers 14 residues. V gave up 9 bases and J gave up 1 base, with 13 bases separating them.

The chain is built from TRBV25-1 and TRBJ1-4; D might be TRBD1 (6 bases). This CDR3 is 14 amino acids long. The V and J ends lost 6 bases and 8 bases respectively, with 16 bases between them. CDR1 MGHDK and CDR2 SYGVNS come from the germline V gene. The CDR3 bases are TGTGCCAGCAGCCTACAGGGACTAAGGGAAAAACTGTTTTTT. Translating it yields CASSLQGLREKLFF.

This clone has a count of ten or more. V gene TRBV11-2 combines with J gene TRBJ2-7; 9 nucleotides line up with TRBD2. V dropped 1 base and J dropped 6; count of bases not matched to a gene: 7. The CDR3 has 15 amino acids. Per germline, CDR1 SGHAT and CDR2 FQNNGV. DNA of the CDR3: TGTGCCAGCAGCTTAGTGGGGCGGGAGGGCCTCGAGCAGTACTTC. Translated: CASSLVGREGLEQYF. The full variable domain, rest sourced from reference TRBV11-2 and TRBJ2-7, is EAGVAQSPRYKIIEKRQSVAFWCNPISGHATLYWYQQILGQGPKLLIQFQNNGVVDDSQLPKDRFSAERLKGVDSTLKIQPAKLEDSAVYLCASSLVGREGLEQYFGPGTRLTVT.

This clone was seen once. CDR3 in amino acids: CASSRTSNAGGYGYTF. The CDR3 DNA reads TGTGCCAGTAGTAGGACGTCGAACGCTGGGGGGTATGGCTACACCTTC. J is TRBJ1-2 and V is TRBV19, with D perhaps matching TRBD1 (5 bases). This CDR3 spans 16 amino acids. Germline CDR1 LNHDA, CDR2 SQIVND (reference sequence). The germline V and J ends were trimmed by 4 bases and 5 bases, with 20 bases remaining between them. Full variable domain (missing parts from reference TRBV19 and TRBJ1-2): DGGITQSPKYLFRKEGQNVTLSCEQNLNHDAMYWYRQDPGQGLRLIYYSQIVNDFQKGDIAEGYSVSREKKESFPLTVTSAQKNPTAFYLCASSRTSNAGGYGYTFGSGTRLTVV.

This clone was counted once. The chain combines TRBV10-2 with TRBJ1-6; D not certain. Germline V gene sequence: CDR1 WSHSY, CDR2 SAAADI. CDR3 length: 13 amino acids. Trimming removed 3 bases at V and 10 bases at J, with 10 bases between. CDR3 residues: CASSEPGGSPLHF. The DNA for the CDR3 is TGCGCCAGCAGTGAACCGGGTGGGTCACCCCTCCACTTT.

The chain employs TRBV6-5 and TRBJ2-7; 7 nucleotides match TRBD2. The CDR3 sequence is 15 residues long. The V gene end was trimmed by 2 bases and the J gene end by 3 bases; junction bases not matched to a gene: 7. CDR1 is MNHEY and CDR2 is SVGAGI in the germline V gene. CDR3 loop: CASSYGASGNYEQYF. CDR3 DNA: TGTGCCAGCAGTTACGGCGCGAGCGGGAACTACGAGCAGTACTTC.

The chain recombines TRBV5-1 with TRBJ2-1; 10 bases agree with TRBD2. This CDR3 region has 14 residues. Germline CDR1 is SGHRS and CDR2 is YFSETQ. Trimming at V came to 1 base and at J to 8 bases, leaving 3 bases not matched to a gene. The CDR3 nucleotides are TGCGCCAGCAGCTTGCAGCTAGCGGGAGATGAGCAGTTCTTC. Its translation: CASSLQLAGDEQFF.